Shown below are 32 T cell receptor beta chains from a single sample sequenced in a study of cytomegalovirus exposure and HLA in healthy donors. PCR employed 60 Vbeta and 13 Jbeta primers. Sequencing used immunoSEQ multiplex PCR; TCRdb keeps in-frame clones, though not all of them. The profile covers about 140,000 clones, with less than 90% appearing a single time and 1.5% taken by the ten largest. The sample was PBMCs. These receptors were taken from a man aged 35 to 55 in good health and CMV-seronegative.

This CDR3 reads CASRGTGNYGYTF. The CDR3 bases are TGTGCCAGCAGGGGGACAGGGAACTATGGCTACACCTTC. The V and J genes are TRBV2 and TRBJ1-2, with 9 bases fitting TRBD1. Trimming took 6 bases from V and 2 from J; bases not matched to a gene: 1. The germline gives CDR1 SNHLY, CDR2 FYNNEI. This CDR3 has 13 residues.

This clone was observed many times. The rearrangement links TRBV4-1 to TRBJ1-1, with 7 bases lining up with TRBD1. The ends lost 1 base at V and 3 bases at J; junction bases unmatched: 17. CDR3 size: 19 residues. Germline V gene sequence: CDR1 MGHRA, CDR2 YSYEKL. CDR3 residues: CASSQGEGGAMSVDTEAFF. In DNA, the CDR3 is TGCGCCAGCAGCCAAGGAGAAGGGGGCGCCATGTCGGTCGACACTGAAGCTTTCTTT.

The table lists this clone with a few counts. V is TRBV15 and J is TRBJ1-4, with 9 bases matching TRBD1. The CDR3 is 17 amino acids. V trimming: 3 bases; J trimming: 10 bases; junction bases outside the gene matches: 15. Germline CDR1 reads LNHNV; CDR2 reads YYDKDF (reference sequence). CDR3 in DNA: TGTGCCACCAGCAGTCAACTCGGACAGGGGTATGGTGGAAAACTGTTTTTT. Translating it yields CATSSQLGQGYGGKLFF.

The rearrangement joins TRBV7-8 to TRBJ2-1, with TRBD2 identical over 10 bases. The trim removed 5 bases at V and 5 bases at J, leaving 6 bases unmatched. This CDR3 has 15 amino acids. The germline gives CDR1 SGHVS, CDR2 FQNEAQ. Here the CDR3 reads CASSPGLADNNEQFF. In nucleotides, the CDR3 is TGTGCCAGCAGCCCAGGACTAGCGGACAACAATGAGCAGTTCTTC.

The chain carries TRBV28 and TRBJ1-1, with a possible D match to TRBD1 (5 bases). The CDR3 is 14 amino acids. The germline gives CDR1 MDHEN, CDR2 SYDVKM. V was trimmed by 3 bases and J by 2 bases, leaving 10 bases between them. The CDR3 loop reads CASSFRQLNTEAFF. Here the CDR3 DNA reads TGTGCCAGCAGTTTTAGACAGTTAAACACTGAAGCTTTCTTT.

The chain uses TRBV15 and TRBJ1-2; D is undetermined. CDR1 and CDR2 (germline): LNHNV, YYDKDF (reference sequence). V lost 0 bases and J 7 bases, leaving 6 bases between the germline ends. The CDR3 is made up of 12 amino acids. CDR3 protein: CATSREAGGYTF. The CDR3 DNA reads TGTGCCACCAGCAGAGAGGCGGGTGGCTACACCTTC.

The chain couples TRBV4-3 to TRBJ2-7; D is ambiguous. The CDR3 length is 15 residues. Deletions cut 0 bases from V and 2 bases from J, with 11 bases between. Germline CDR1 LGHNA, CDR2 YSLEER. As DNA, the CDR3 is TGCGCCAGCAGCCAAGAATTCCACTCTGCCTACGAGCAGTACTTC. As protein: CASSQEFHSAYEQYF.

CDR3 in DNA: TGCGCCAGCAGCGTAACTAGCGGGGAACAGACCCAGTACTTC. Its protein product is CASSVTSGEQTQYF. The V gene is TRBV5-1, the J gene TRBJ2-5; 10 nucleotides align to TRBD2. Germline V gene sequence: CDR1 SGHRS, CDR2 YFSETQ. The CDR3 sequence is 14 residues long. The V segment lost 4 bases and the J segment 6 bases; nucleotides outside the gene matches: 6.

This clone showed up just a few times. The chain employs TRBV30 and TRBJ2-1; possible D gene TRBD1, 5 bases. The CDR3 consists of 14 residues. Trimming left V 5 bases short and J 4 bases short, with 15 bases between. Looked up from germline, CDR1 is GTSNPN and CDR2 is SVGIG (reference sequence). In DNA, the CDR3 is TGTGCCTGGGGCCCCAGGGTTGGTTACAATGAGCAGTTCTTC. It translates to CAWGPRVGYNEQFF.

This chain uses TRBV12-5 with TRBJ1-3; the match to TRBD1 covers 9 bases. CDR3 length equals 17 residues. The V gene end was trimmed by 2 bases and the J gene end by 0 bases; junction bases not matched to a gene: 5. Germline lookup yields CDR1 LGHNT and CDR2 FRNRAP. CDR3 loop: CASGLIQGASSGNTIYF. DNA of the CDR3: TGTGCTAGTGGTTTGATACAGGGGGCGAGCTCTGGAAACACCATATATTTT.

The chain couples TRBV28 to TRBJ1-5; D may be TRBD1 (5 bases). CDR3 length: 14 residues. V shed 7 bases and J shed 3 bases, with 13 bases lying between them. Germline lookup yields CDR1 MDHEN and CDR2 SYDVKM. CDR3 sequence (DNA): TGTGCCAGCATCACTGGAGGGGTCAATCAGCCCCAGCATTTT. Translated, it gives CASITGGVNQPQHF.

The sample holds a few counts of this clone. The V and J genes are TRBV6-1 and TRBJ1-1; D may be TRBD1 (5 bases). The germline V gene encodes CDR1 MNHNS and CDR2 SASEGT. The CDR3 consists of 15 residues. Trimming pared 1 base from V and 0 bases from J, leaving 9 bases between. DNA for the CDR3: TGTGCCAGCAGTGAAGGGAAGGGGCTGAACACTGAAGCTTTCTTT. Protein product: CASSEGKGLNTEAFF.

J is TRBJ2-3 and V is TRBV20-1; D is perhaps TRBD1 (5 bases). This CDR3 is built from 11 residues. Trimming shortened V by 5 bases and J by 7 bases, and 10 bases separated the two germline ends. CDR1 and CDR2 (germline): DFQATT, SNEGSKA (reference sequence). The CDR3 here is CSAPGQNTQYF. CDR3 DNA sequence: TGCAGTGCTCCCGGACAAAATACGCAGTATTTT.

This clone was seen a single time. The rearrangement uses TRBV9 and TRBJ2-2; D gene unclear. Between the trimmed V and J ends, which lost 5 bases and 4 bases, there was a span of 9 bases. The germline gives CDR1 SGDLS, CDR2 YYNGEE. This CDR3 contains 13 residues. CDR3: CASRDDITGELFF. As DNA, the CDR3 is TGTGCCAGCAGAGACGACATCACCGGGGAGCTGTTTTTT.

The chain recombines TRBV7-6 with TRBJ1-4, with unresolved D. The germline V gene has CDR1 SGHVS and CDR2 FNYEAQ. V was cut by 11 bases and J by 2 bases, with 12 bases left in between. This CDR3 has 13 amino acids. CDR3 amino acids: CASRRETNEKLFF. Written as DNA, the CDR3 is TGTGCCTCCCGGAGGGAGACTAATGAAAAACTGTTTTTT.

This clone was seen a single time. The chain is built from TRBV7-8 and TRBJ2-5, with 10 bases matching TRBD1. Germline V gene data show CDR1 as SGHVS and CDR2 as FQNEAQ. The trim removed 2 bases at V and 5 bases at J, leaving 8 bases unmatched. This CDR3 comprises 16 residues. The CDR3 loop reads CASSLHRTGGRETQYF. CDR3 nucleotides: TGTGCCAGCAGCTTACACCGGACAGGGGGACGGGAGACCCAGTACTTC.

This clone was observed a handful of times. The chain is built from TRBV9 and TRBJ2-7, with 10 nucleotides matching TRBD2. V gave up 3 bases and J gave up 3 bases; unmatched junction bases: 0. CDR1 and CDR2 (germline): SGDLS, YYNGEE. The CDR3 totals 13 residues. In nucleotides, the CDR3 is TGTGCCAGCAGCGGGACTAGCGGCTACGAGCAGTACTTC. Its protein is CASSGTSGYEQYF. The whole variable domain, remainder taken from reference TRBV9 and TRBJ2-7, is DSGVTQTPKHLITATGQRVTLRCSPRSGDLSVYWYQQSLDQGLQFLIQYYNGEERAKGNILERFSAQQFPDLHSELNLSSLELGDSALYFCASSGTSGYEQYFGPGTRLTVT.

Concerning this clone: Germline and junction disagree at one end, which may indicate a read error. V is TRBV7-9 and J is TRBJ2-2, with 11 nucleotides matching TRBD2. The germline V gene encodes CDR1 SEHNR and CDR2 FQNEAQ (reference sequence). This CDR3 has 14 amino acids. The CDR3 DNA reads TGTTCCAGTGGACTAGCGGGTAGCACCGGGGAGCTGTTTTTT. Translated, it gives CSSGLAGSTGELFF.

The V and J genes are TRBV7-2 and TRBJ1-1, with D possibly TRBD1 on 5 matching bases. V was trimmed by 1 base and J by 1 base, leaving 10 bases between them. The CDR3 is 15 amino acids. CDR1 and CDR2 (germline): SGHTA, FQGNSA. The CDR3 here is CASSLVDSSNTEAFF. CDR3 DNA: TGTGCCAGCAGCTTAGTAGACAGCTCGAACACTGAAGCTTTCTTT.

V gene TRBV25-1 combines with J gene TRBJ2-1; 9 nucleotides line up with TRBD2. The length of the CDR3 is 14 residues. The J segment lost 8 bases and the V segment lost 5 bases, leaving 7 bases of the junction unmatched. Germline lookup yields CDR1 MGHDK and CDR2 SYGVNS. The DNA for the CDR3 is TGTGCCAGCAGTCTAGCGGGAAGGTGGGATGAGCAGTTCTTC. As protein: CASSLAGRWDEQFF.

V is TRBV27 and J is TRBJ2-5; D is perhaps TRBD2 (6 bases). V was shortened by 8 bases and J by 1 base, with 11 bases between the two germline ends. The germline CDR1 and CDR2 sequences are MNHEY and SMNVEV (reference sequence). The CDR3 loop spans 13 amino acids. CDR3 in amino acids: CASGWRVQETQYF. CDR3 DNA sequence: TGTGCCAGCGGTTGGAGGGTCCAAGAGACCCAGTACTTC.

The chain recombines TRBV28 with TRBJ2-5; 7 bases align to TRBD2. The ends lost 2 bases at V and 4 bases at J; junction bases unmatched: 4. Germline V gene lookup returns CDR1 MDHEN and CDR2 SYDVKM. This CDR3 region has 14 residues. The CDR3 nucleotides are TGTGCCAGCAGTTTAAGGCGCGGGGGAGAGACCCAGTACTTC. Protein sequence: CASSLRRGGETQYF.

The chain employs TRBV2 and TRBJ1-2; no definite D call. Trimming took 7 bases from V and 4 from J, leaving 10 bases between them. CDR3 length: 12 residues. Germline loops: CDR1 SNHLY, CDR2 FYNNEI. This CDR3 is CASMPSSYGYTF. Here the CDR3 DNA reads TGTGCCAGCATGCCCAGTTCCTATGGCTACACCTTC.

CDR3 region: CASAADNQPQHF. For the CDR3, the DNA is TGTGCCAGCGCGGCAGATAATCAGCCCCAGCATTTT. The chain uses TRBV2 and TRBJ1-5; D remains unclear. The germline V gene has CDR1 SNHLY and CDR2 FYNNEI. V lost 8 bases to trimming and J lost 4 bases, with 9 bases between them. The CDR3 contains 12 residues.

The chain links TRBV19 to TRBJ2-6; D may be TRBD2 (5 bases). V was trimmed by 8 bases and J by 1 base, leaving 9 bases between them. The CDR3 is made up of 14 amino acids. Looked up from germline, CDR1 is LNHDA and CDR2 is SQIVND (reference sequence). DNA of the CDR3: TGTGCCAGTCAGGACTCGTCTGGGGCCAACGTCCTGACTTTC. This translates into CASQDSSGANVLTF.

J is TRBJ1-1 and V is TRBV19, with D hard to call. Germline V gene lookup returns CDR1 LNHDA and CDR2 SQIVND (reference sequence). V was cut by 3 bases and J by 0 bases, with 5 bases left in between. The CDR3 spans 13 residues. CDR3 bases: TGTGCCAGTAGTATGGCACTGAACACTGAAGCTTTCTTT. It specifies CASSMALNTEAFF.

This chain connects TRBV6-1 to TRBJ2-5; maybe TRBD2 (5 bases). CDR1 and CDR2 (germline): MNHNS, SASEGT. Trimming removed 1 base at V and 5 bases at J, with 8 bases between. The CDR3 extends over 13 amino acids. The CDR3 sequence: CASSEGEWETQYF. The CDR3 bases are TGTGCCAGCAGTGAAGGGGAGTGGGAGACCCAGTACTTC.

This chain joins TRBV29-1 and TRBJ2-3; 8 bases line up with TRBD2. CDR1 is SQVTM, CDR2 ANQGSEA, per germline. The V gene end was trimmed by 2 bases and the J gene end by 0 bases; junction bases not matched to a gene: 7. The CDR3 totals 16 residues. CDR3 region: CSVEISGIPSTDTQYF. The CDR3 bases are TGCAGCGTTGAAATTAGCGGGATACCTAGCACAGATACGCAGTATTTT.

CDR3 coding DNA: TGCGCCAGCAGCCAAGGAGTGGACAGGCCAGGCCCCTATAATTCACCCCTCCACTTT. Protein product: CASSQGVDRPGPYNSPLHF. J is TRBJ1-6 and V is TRBV4-1, with 7 bases that match TRBD1. V dropped 1 base and J dropped 2; count of bases not matched to a gene: 11. The germline CDR1 and CDR2 sequences are MGHRA and YSYEKL. The CDR3 consists of 19 residues.

V is TRBV19 and J is TRBJ1-1; the D gene is possibly TRBD1 (6 bases). Trimming cost V 7 bases and J 6 bases, with 12 bases left between them. This CDR3 region has 12 residues. Germline V gene data show CDR1 as LNHDA and CDR2 as SQIVND (reference sequence). This CDR3 reads CASTGGPAEAFF. CDR3 bases: TGTGCCAGTACGGGGGGGCCCGCTGAAGCTTTCTTT.

V gene TRBV2 combines with J gene TRBJ2-2, with unresolved D. Trimming took 6 bases from V and 4 from J, leaving 12 bases between them. Germline loops: CDR1 SNHLY, CDR2 FYNNEI. The CDR3 contains 14 residues. DNA for the CDR3: TGTGCCAGCAGGGATCCTCGGGTCACCGGGGAGCTGTTTTTT. It yields the protein CASRDPRVTGELFF.

This chain connects TRBV19 to TRBJ2-5; 10 bases are a match to TRBD2. This CDR3 has 19 residues. The ends lost 5 bases at V and 2 bases at J; junction bases unmatched: 17. In germline, CDR1 is LNHDA, CDR2 SQIVND (reference sequence). The CDR3 DNA follows: TGTGCCAGTAGTCCCCCCGGGACTAGCGAACTCAACCGTCAAGAGACCCAGTACTTC. Protein product: CASSPPGTSELNRQETQYF.